Shown below are 17 T cell receptor beta chains from a single sample sequenced in a study of T cells expressing NK-cell markers. TCRdb processed the 5' RACE reads again and assigns one entry to each CDR3 protein, with no DNA. In total, the table holds 200,000 to 300,000 distinct CDR3 sequences. What was sequenced was blood T cells: a sorted CD56 or NKG2C T cell subset, CD4+ or CD8+ T cells, or bulk PBMC T cells (not recorded which). The receptors originated from a man aged 18 to 30 in good health.

CDR3 sequence: CASSGPLAGGYNEQFF. V gene TRBV6-1 combines with J gene TRBJ2-1; TCRdb gives TRBD2 as the D gene, but with no DNA this cannot be confirmed. Germline CDR1 and CDR2: MNHNS and SASEGT. This CDR3 contains 16 residues.

The chain combines TRBV4-2 with TRBJ2-6. The CDR3 runs to 15 residues. From germline, CDR1 is LGHNA and CDR2 YNFKEQ. CDR3: CASSKGTAGANVLTF.

The gene calls are TRBV18 and TRBJ2-2. CDR3 length equals 13 residues. From germline, CDR1 is KGHSH and CDR2 LQKENI. CDR3 sequence reads: CASSSSNTGELFF.

This chain joins TRBV27 and TRBJ1-5. This CDR3 contains 14 residues. Per germline, CDR1 MNHEY and CDR2 SMNVEV (reference sequence). The CDR3 loop is CASSSEGWNQPQHF.

The genes are TRBV12-3 or TRBV12-4 and TRBJ2-4; TCRdb designates TRBD1, a call that cannot be tested without DNA. This CDR3 has 15 amino acids. The CDR3 is CASSSVPGRENIRYF.

The chain carries TRBV6-2 or TRBV6-3 and TRBJ2-1; TCRdb's D gene call, TRBD2, goes unchecked for lack of DNA. CDR3 length equals 12 residues. Germline CDR1 MNHEY, CDR2 SVGEGT. This CDR3 reads CASRPGGAEQFF.

V and J are TRBV6-5 and TRBJ2-2. Germline CDR1 and CDR2: MNHEY and SVGAGI. The length of the CDR3 is 15 residues. The CDR3 sequence: CASSDSLTGTGELFF.

The J gene is TRBJ2-3, the V gene TRBV7-7; TCRdb gives TRBD1 as the D gene, but with no DNA this cannot be confirmed. Per germline, CDR1 SSHAT and CDR2 FNYEAQ (reference sequence). The CDR3 consists of 16 residues. CDR3 loop: CASSPVGTGGTDTQYF.

The chain combines TRBV5-1 with TRBJ2-1; TCRdb's assignment of TRBD1 cannot be checked, as there is no DNA. The CDR3 sequence is 17 residues long. Germline-derived CDR1 and CDR2 are SGHRS and YFSETQ. The CDR3 protein is CASSPDGVFTGENEQFF.

The rearrangement uses TRBV6-5 and TRBJ1-5. Germline V gene lookup returns CDR1 MNHEY and CDR2 SVGAGI. CDR3 length: 15 residues. CDR3 protein: CASSPGLYSNQPQHF.

This sequence joins TRBV20-1 and TRBJ2-7; there is no DNA to check the TCRdb D call of TRBD2. This CDR3 has 13 residues. From germline, CDR1 is DFQATT and CDR2 SNEGSKA (reference sequence). The CDR3: CSARGGLAEEQYF.

CDR3 loop: CASNATISYEQYF. This rearrangement joins TRBV23-1 to TRBJ2-7. TRBV23-1 is sorted into the ORF group, with uncertain function. The CDR3 runs to 13 residues.

The J gene is TRBJ2-7, the V gene TRBV30; with no DNA, the TCRdb D assignment of TRBD1 cannot be verified. Germline CDR1 GTSNPN, CDR2 SVGIG (reference sequence). The CDR3 covers 14 residues. CDR3 in amino acids: CAWSVGRGAYEQYF. The full variable domain, its missing parts supplied by reference TRBV30 and TRBJ2-7, is SQTIHQWPATLVQPVGSPLSLECTVEGTSNPNLYWYRQAAGRGLQLLFYSVGIGQISSEVPQNLSASRPQDRQFILSSKKLLLSDSGFYLCAWSVGRGAYEQYFGPGTRLTVT.

CDR3 protein: CASSPGTLRGQPQHF. The chain uses TRBV19 and TRBJ1-5. CDR1 is LNHDA, CDR2 SQIVND, per germline (reference sequence). This CDR3 is 15 amino acids long.

The V gene is TRBV29-1, the J gene TRBJ2-3. Per the germline V gene, CDR1 is SQVTM and CDR2 is ANQGSEA. CDR3 length: 13 amino acids. The CDR3 sequence is CSVGSGSTDTQYF.

V gene TRBV6-2 or TRBV6-3 combines with J gene TRBJ2-1. Per the germline V gene, CDR1 is MNHEY and CDR2 is SVGEGT. This CDR3 has 14 amino acids. This CDR3 reads CASSLKRAYNEQFF.

This chain joins TRBV5-1 and TRBJ2-1; TCRdb reports TRBD2, a call that lacks DNA to check it against. CDR3 length: 15 residues. CDR1 and CDR2 from the germline V gene are SGHRS and YFSETQ. The CDR3 sequence is CASSVTSGRINEQFF.